Shown below are 21 T cell receptor beta chains from a single sample sequenced in a study of T cell clonotyping in hematopoietic cell transplantation. Method: immunoSEQ multiplex PCR; TCRdb's copy keeps in-frame clones and lacks some. Of about 5,900 clones listed, more than 75% were seen once; the top ten hold around 44%. The material was peripheral blood mononuclear cells, obtained 100 days after allogeneic stem cell transplant. Source of these receptors: a female patient aged 50-60 years who had an allogeneic stem cell transplant from a related donor, so the T cells may come from the graft donor. Some clones in this sample may be carry-over from other donors' samples.

This chain connects TRBV4-3 to TRBJ1-2; 11 bases line up with TRBD1. J was trimmed by 7 bases and V by 0 bases; bases with no gene match: 4. The CDR3 loop spans 15 amino acids. Germline values: CDR1 LGHNA, CDR2 YSLEER. CDR3 in amino acids: CASSQDPGQGAGYTF. The CDR3 DNA sequence: TGCGCCAGCAGCCAAGACCCCGGACAGGGGGCTGGCTACACCTTC.

J is TRBJ2-5 and V is TRBV7-7; D is perhaps TRBD2 (5 bases). The CDR3 has 13 amino acids. With 5 bases removed from V and 7 bases from J, the gap between germline ends came to 14 bases. CDR1 and CDR2 from the germline V gene are SSHAT and FNYEAQ (reference sequence). The CDR3 region is CASSPTREGTQYF. As DNA, the CDR3 is TGTGCCAGCAGCCCGACCCGCGAGGGGACCCAGTACTTC.

This clone has just one count. The V call is TRBV6-5, the J call TRBJ1-2; 9 positions agree with TRBD1. This CDR3 is 15 amino acids long. The germline V gene encodes CDR1 MNHEY and CDR2 SVGAGI. V shed 5 bases and J 6 bases; nucleotides not matched to a gene: 10. The CDR3 coding sequence is TGTGCCAGCAGTCCCGGCCTGTACAGGGGGCATGGCTACACCTTC. This sequence encodes CASSPGLYRGHGYTF.

This clone was found once. J is TRBJ1-2 and V is TRBV5-1; 7 nucleotides agree with TRBD1. The germline V gene encodes CDR1 SGHRS and CDR2 YFSETQ. The CDR3 is 15 amino acids. The V and J ends lost 2 bases and 4 bases, in that order; junction bases with no gene match: 8. CDR3 coding DNA: TGCGCCAGCAGCTTCACGGGACAGCAGGCCTATGGCTACACCTTC. It is translated as CASSFTGQQAYGYTF.

The V call is TRBV28, the J call TRBJ1-1; D gene unclear. Trimming left V 6 bases short and J 5 bases short, with 16 bases between. Germline V gene lookup returns CDR1 MDHEN and CDR2 SYDVKM. The CDR3 totals 14 residues. The CDR3: CASRTGGLETEAFF. The CDR3 region has the DNA TGTGCCAGCAGGACGGGAGGGTTGGAAACTGAAGCTTTCTTT. Looking up the rest from reference TRBV28 and TRBJ1-1 gives the full variable domain: DVKVTQSSRYLVKRTGEKVFLECVQDMDHENMFWYRQDPGLGLRLIYFSYDVKMKEKGDIPEGYSVSREKKERFSLILESASTNQTSMYLCASRTGGLETEAFFGQGTRLTVV.

The chain uses TRBV11-1 and TRBJ1-2; no clear D gene. The CDR3 is made up of 14 amino acids. The V end lost 0 bases, the J end lost 7 bases, and 12 bases lay between the germline ends. Germline CDR1 and CDR2: SGHAT and FQDESV (reference sequence). The DNA of the CDR3 is TGTGCCAGCAGCTTAGCAACAGTCCCGAGTGGCTACACCTTC. Translation: CASSLATVPSGYTF.

This clone is a singleton in its sample. This chain links TRBV7-2 with TRBJ1-1; weak D call: TRBD1 (5 bases). The germline gives CDR1 SGHTA, CDR2 FQGNSA. V was clipped by 1 base and J by 0 bases, with 9 bases between them. The CDR3 is 15 residues long. The CDR3 DNA reads TGTGCCAGCAGCTTAGGACAGCTCATGAACACTGAAGCTTTCTTT. Translation gives CASSLGQLMNTEAFF.

The V gene is TRBV13, the J gene TRBJ2-7, with a weak D call TRBD1 (6 bases). Looked up from germline, CDR1 is PRHDT and CDR2 is FYEKMQ (reference sequence). Trimming shortened V by 6 bases and J by 3 bases, and 18 bases separated the two germline ends. This CDR3 is 15 amino acids long. CDR3 DNA: TGTGCCAGCAGACAACAGGGAAAGGGCGGCTACGAGCAGTACTTC. This sequence encodes CASRQQGKGGYEQYF.

In its sample, this clone was seen once. One end of the junction fails to match germline, which may point to a read error. This rearrangement joins TRBV7-2 to TRBJ2-7; a possible D gene is TRBD1 (6 bases). From germline, CDR1 is SGHTA and CDR2 FQGNSA. CDR3 length equals 12 residues. CDR3 coding DNA: TGTGCCAGCAGCGCAGGGGCGTGGGATTGGAACTTC. It translates to CASSAGAWDWNF.

The chain carries TRBV4-3 and TRBJ2-7, with D perhaps TRBD1 (6 bases). The CDR3 has 15 residues. Trimming took 0 bases from V and 5 from J, leaving 14 bases between them. Germline-derived CDR1 and CDR2 are LGHNA and YSLEER. CDR3 region: CASSQEQDSQHEQYF. In DNA, the CDR3 is TGCGCCAGCAGCCAAGAACAGGACAGCCAGCACGAGCAGTACTTC.

The chain carries TRBV19 and TRBJ1-2; maybe TRBD1 (6 bases). The CDR3 is 14 residues long. Trimming removed 5 bases at V and 4 bases at J, with 14 bases between. Germline CDR1 LNHDA, CDR2 SQIVND (reference sequence). The CDR3 here is CASSQGSRSYGYTF. The CDR3 DNA reads as TGTGCCAGTAGTCAGGGGAGCCGTTCCTATGGCTACACCTTC.

The chain recombines TRBV7-6 with TRBJ2-7, with 7 bases that match TRBD1. Trimming removed 5 bases from V and 0 bases from J; junction bases left unmatched: 7. Germline V CDR1 and CDR2: SGHVS, FNYEAQ. This CDR3 contains 15 residues. The chain's CDR3 is CASSKNTGASYEQYF. As DNA, the CDR3 is TGTGCCAGCAGCAAGAATACAGGGGCCTCCTACGAGCAGTACTTC.

The rearrangement joins TRBV2 to TRBJ2-5; D call uncertain. The length of the CDR3 is 12 residues. V shed 4 bases and J shed 5 bases, with 8 bases lying between them. The germline V gene encodes CDR1 SNHLY and CDR2 FYNNEI. The CDR3 loop is CASSAPLETQYF. CDR3 nucleotide sequence: TGTGCCAGCAGTGCCCCTCTGGAGACCCAGTACTTC.

The chain has TRBV5-4 and TRBJ2-7; TRBD1 is a possible D gene (6 bases). The CDR3 runs 14 residues. V was clipped by 1 base and J by 0 bases, with 8 bases between them. Germline V CDR1 and CDR2: SGHNT, YYREEE (reference sequence). CDR3 region: CASSLTGSSYEQYF. The CDR3 region has the DNA TGTGCCAGCAGCTTGACAGGGAGCTCCTACGAGCAGTACTTC.

The V and J genes are TRBV7-9 and TRBJ1-1; D is unclear. Between the trimmed V and J ends, which lost 2 bases and 2 bases, there was a span of 6 bases. CDR1 and CDR2 (germline): SEHNR, FQNEAQ (reference sequence). The CDR3 is made up of 13 amino acids. The CDR3 DNA sequence: TGTGCCAGCAGCTTACAGAGTAACACTGAAGCTTTCTTT. This translates into CASSLQSNTEAFF.

This clone appeared a single time. The chain employs TRBV10-3 and TRBJ2-7; 8 bases fit TRBD1. Per the germline V gene, CDR1 is ENHRY and CDR2 is SYGVKD. V dropped 3 bases and J dropped 5; count of bases not matched to a gene: 9. This CDR3 contains 15 residues. CDR3 sequence reads: CAISEPGQGAHEQYF. As DNA, the CDR3 is TGTGCCATCAGTGAACCCGGGCAGGGGGCCCACGAGCAGTACTTC.

V usage is TRBV6-5 and J usage is TRBJ2-5; tentatively, D is TRBD2 (6 bases). This CDR3 spans 13 amino acids. V was pared by 4 bases and J by 2 bases, with 8 bases between. Germline V gene lookup returns CDR1 MNHEY and CDR2 SVGAGI. The CDR3 is CASSSGLQETQYF. CDR3 DNA sequence: TGTGCCAGCAGTTCCGGACTACAAGAGACCCAGTACTTC.

This chain joins TRBV11-3 and TRBJ1-1; D may be TRBD1 (6 bases). The germline V gene has CDR1 SGHNT and CDR2 YENEEA. This CDR3 comprises 14 residues. Between the trimmed V and J ends, which lost 5 bases and 2 bases, there was a span of 12 bases. For the CDR3, the DNA is TGTGCCAGCAGCCGAGGGGGGGTTAACACTGAAGCTTTCTTT. The encoded protein is CASSRGGVNTEAFF.

This chain uses TRBV11-2 with TRBJ1-4, with no clear D. The CDR3 spans 14 residues. V lost 5 bases and J 3 bases, leaving 10 bases between the germline ends. Germline V gives CDR1 SGHAT, CDR2 FQNNGV. CDR3 nucleotide sequence: TGTGCCAGCAGCGTGACCCTGGCTAATGAAAAACTGTTTTTT. Its translation is CASSVTLANEKLFF.

The V gene is TRBV4-1, the J gene TRBJ2-1; TRBD2 matches at 7 bases. Germline-derived CDR1 and CDR2 are MGHRA and YSYEKL. V dropped 6 bases and J dropped 0; count of bases not matched to a gene: 5. The CDR3 sequence is 15 residues long. In DNA form, the CDR3 reads TGCGCCAGCAGAGGCGGGGGTAGCTCCTACAATGAGCAGTTCTTC. Translating it yields CASRGGGSSYNEQFF.

The sample holds one count of this clone. The gene calls are TRBV11-2 and TRBJ2-5; a weak D match, TRBD2 (6 bases). CDR1 is SGHAT and CDR2 is FQNNGV in the germline V gene. Trimming cost V 5 bases and J 5 bases, with 9 bases left between them. The CDR3 spans 12 residues. In DNA form, the CDR3 reads TGTGCCAGCAGCCTAGCGCGTGAGACCCAGTACTTC. Its translation: CASSLARETQYF.